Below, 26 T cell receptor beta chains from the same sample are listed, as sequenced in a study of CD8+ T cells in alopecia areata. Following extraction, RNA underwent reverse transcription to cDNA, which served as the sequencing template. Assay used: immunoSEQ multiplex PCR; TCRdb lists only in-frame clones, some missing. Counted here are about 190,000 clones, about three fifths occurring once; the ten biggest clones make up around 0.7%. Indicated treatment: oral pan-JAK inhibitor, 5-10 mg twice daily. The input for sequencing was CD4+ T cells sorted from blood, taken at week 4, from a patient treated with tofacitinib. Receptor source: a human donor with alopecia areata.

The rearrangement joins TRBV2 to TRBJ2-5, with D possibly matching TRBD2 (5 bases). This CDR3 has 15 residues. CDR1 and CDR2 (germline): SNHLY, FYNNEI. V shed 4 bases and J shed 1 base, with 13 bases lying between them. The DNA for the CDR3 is TGTGCCAGCAGTGTCTGGCGGGCCTCCCAAGAGACCCAGTACTTC. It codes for CASSVWRASQETQYF.

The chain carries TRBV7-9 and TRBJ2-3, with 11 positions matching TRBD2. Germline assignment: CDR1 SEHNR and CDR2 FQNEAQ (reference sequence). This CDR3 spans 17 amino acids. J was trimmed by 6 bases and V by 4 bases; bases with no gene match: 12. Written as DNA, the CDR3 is TGTGCCAGCAGCTCGATCCAACTAGCGGGAGATTGGGATACGCAGTATTTT. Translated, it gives CASSSIQLAGDWDTQYF.

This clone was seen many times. CDR3 in DNA: TGCAGCGTTAAAGCGGGGGTCGAGCAGTACTTC. It yields the protein CSVKAGVEQYF. V usage is TRBV29-1 and J usage is TRBJ2-7; 8 nucleotides line up with TRBD2. The CDR3 spans 11 residues. J was trimmed by 6 bases and V by 5 bases; bases with no gene match: 3. Germline V lookup: CDR1 SQVTM, CDR2 ANQGSEA.

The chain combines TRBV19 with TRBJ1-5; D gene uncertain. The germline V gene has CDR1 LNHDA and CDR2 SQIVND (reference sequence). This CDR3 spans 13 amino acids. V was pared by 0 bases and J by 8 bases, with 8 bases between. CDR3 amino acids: CASSIDIVEPQHF. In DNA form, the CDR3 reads TGTGCCAGTAGTATAGATATCGTCGAGCCCCAGCATTTT. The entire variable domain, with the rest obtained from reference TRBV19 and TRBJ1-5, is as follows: DGGITQSPKYLFRKEGQNVTLSCEQNLNHDAMYWYRQDPGQGLRLIYYSQIVNDFQKGDIAEGYSVSREKKESFPLTVTSAQKNPTAFYLCASSIDIVEPQHFGDGTRLSIL.

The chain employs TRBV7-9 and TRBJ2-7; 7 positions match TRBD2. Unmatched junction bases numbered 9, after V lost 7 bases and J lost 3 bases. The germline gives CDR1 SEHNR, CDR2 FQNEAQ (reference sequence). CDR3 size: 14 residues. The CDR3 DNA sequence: TGTGCCAGCACGACCAGCGGGACTCTCTACGAGCAGTACTTC. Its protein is CASTTSGTLYEQYF.

CDR3 coding DNA: TGTGCCAGCAGCCTCGGAGGCAGGGGAGGAACCGGGGAGCTGTTTTTT. As protein: CASSLGGRGGTGELFF. The chain combines TRBV4-2 with TRBJ2-2, with D perhaps being TRBD1 or TRBD2 (6 bases each). The V end lost 4 bases, the J end lost 5 bases, and 17 bases lay between the germline ends. CDR1 and CDR2 (germline): LGHNA, YNFKEQ. The CDR3 has 16 residues.

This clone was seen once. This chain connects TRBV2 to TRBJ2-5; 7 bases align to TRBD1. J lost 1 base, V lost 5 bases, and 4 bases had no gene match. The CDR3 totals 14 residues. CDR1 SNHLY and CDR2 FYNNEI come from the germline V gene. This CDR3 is CASSRQGSQETQYF. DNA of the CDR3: TGTGCCAGCAGTCGACAGGGTTCCCAAGAGACCCAGTACTTC.

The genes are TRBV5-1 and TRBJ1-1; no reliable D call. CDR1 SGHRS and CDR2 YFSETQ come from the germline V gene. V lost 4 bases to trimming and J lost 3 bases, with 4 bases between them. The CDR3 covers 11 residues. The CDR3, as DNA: TGCGCCAGCAGCCAGGACACTGAAGCTTTCTTT. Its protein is CASSQDTEAFF.

CDR3 amino acids: CASRRSGPGFYEQYF. DNA of the CDR3: TGTGCCAGCAGAAGGTCCGGGCCGGGATTTTACGAGCAGTACTTC. The gene calls are TRBV28 and TRBJ2-7; D perhaps matches TRBD2 (5 bases). The CDR3 has 15 amino acids. CDR1 is MDHEN, CDR2 SYDVKM, per germline. Trimming stripped 6 bases from V and 4 bases from J, with 19 bases between.

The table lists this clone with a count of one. CDR3 in amino acids: CASSLLGPDTQYF. DNA for the CDR3: TGCGCCAGCAGCTTGCTGGGTCCAGATACGCAGTATTTT. The rearrangement links TRBV5-1 to TRBJ2-3, with D unclear. This CDR3 has 13 amino acids. Trimming removed 1 base from V and 4 bases from J, with 7 bases in between. The germline V gene encodes CDR1 SGHRS and CDR2 YFSETQ.

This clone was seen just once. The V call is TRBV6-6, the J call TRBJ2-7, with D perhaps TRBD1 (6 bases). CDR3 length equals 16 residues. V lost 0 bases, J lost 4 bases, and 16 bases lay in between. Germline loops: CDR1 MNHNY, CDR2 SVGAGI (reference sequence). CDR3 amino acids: CASSYSPARGKYEQYF. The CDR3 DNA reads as TGTGCCAGCAGTTACTCGCCTGCGAGGGGGAAATACGAGCAGTACTTC.

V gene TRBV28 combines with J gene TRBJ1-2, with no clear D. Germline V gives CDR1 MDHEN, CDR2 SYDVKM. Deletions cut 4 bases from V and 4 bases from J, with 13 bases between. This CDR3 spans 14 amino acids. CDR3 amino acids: CASSSGPPFYGYTF. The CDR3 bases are TGTGCCAGCAGTTCGGGCCCTCCCTTCTATGGCTACACCTTC.

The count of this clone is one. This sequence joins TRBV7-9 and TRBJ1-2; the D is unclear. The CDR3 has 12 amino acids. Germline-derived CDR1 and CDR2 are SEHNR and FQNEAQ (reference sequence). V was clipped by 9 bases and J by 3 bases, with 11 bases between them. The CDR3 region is CASQFGDYGYTF. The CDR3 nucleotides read TGTGCCAGTCAATTTGGGGACTATGGCTACACCTTC.

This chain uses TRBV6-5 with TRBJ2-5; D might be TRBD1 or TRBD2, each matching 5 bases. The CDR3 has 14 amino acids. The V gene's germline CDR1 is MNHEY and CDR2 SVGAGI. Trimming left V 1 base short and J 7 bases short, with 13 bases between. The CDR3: CASSYWGSKGTQYF. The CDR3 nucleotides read TGTGCCAGCAGTTACTGGGGGAGCAAGGGGACCCAGTACTTC.

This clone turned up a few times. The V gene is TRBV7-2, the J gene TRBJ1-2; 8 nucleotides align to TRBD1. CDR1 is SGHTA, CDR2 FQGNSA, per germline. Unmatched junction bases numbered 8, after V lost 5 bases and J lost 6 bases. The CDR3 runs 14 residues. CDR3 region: CASSTTGGQNGYTF. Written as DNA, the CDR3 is TGTGCCAGCAGCACTACAGGGGGGCAGAATGGCTACACCTTC.

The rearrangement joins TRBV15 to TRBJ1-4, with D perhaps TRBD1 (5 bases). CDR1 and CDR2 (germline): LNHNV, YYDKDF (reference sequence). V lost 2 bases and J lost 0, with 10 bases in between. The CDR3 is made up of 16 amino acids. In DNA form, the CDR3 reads TGTGCCACCAGCAGACGGACACCTACAACTAATGAAAAACTGTTTTTT. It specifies CATSRRTPTTNEKLFF.

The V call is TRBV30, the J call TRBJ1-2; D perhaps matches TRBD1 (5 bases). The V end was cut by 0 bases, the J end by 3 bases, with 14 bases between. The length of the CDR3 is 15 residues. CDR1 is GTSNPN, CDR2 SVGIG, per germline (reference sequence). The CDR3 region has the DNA TGTGCCTGGAGTGTAACTAGGGGCCCTGACTATGGCTACACCTTC. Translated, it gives CAWSVTRGPDYGYTF.

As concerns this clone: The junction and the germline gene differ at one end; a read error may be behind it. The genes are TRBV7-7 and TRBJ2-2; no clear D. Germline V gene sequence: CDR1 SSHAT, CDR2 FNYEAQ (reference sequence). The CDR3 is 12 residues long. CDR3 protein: CASSPGSGELFF. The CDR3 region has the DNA TGTGCTAGCAGCCCCGGAAGCGGGGAGCTGTTTTTT.

Here the CDR3 reads CASSTQGITGANVLTF. CDR3 nucleotides: TGCGCCAGCAGTACCCAGGGTATAACTGGGGCCAACGTCCTGACTTTC. This chain joins TRBV5-1 and TRBJ2-6, with a possible D match to TRBD1 (5 bases). The CDR3 extends over 16 amino acids. V was trimmed by 5 bases and J by 2 bases, leaving 14 bases between them. CDR1 and CDR2 from the germline V gene are SGHRS and YFSETQ.

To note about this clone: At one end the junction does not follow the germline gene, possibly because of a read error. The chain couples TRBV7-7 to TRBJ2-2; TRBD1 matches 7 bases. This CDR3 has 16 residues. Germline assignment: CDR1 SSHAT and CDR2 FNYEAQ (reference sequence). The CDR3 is CASSSIDRVDTGELFF. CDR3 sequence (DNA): TGTGCTAGCAGCTCAATTGACAGGGTCGACACCGGGGAGCTGTTTTTT.

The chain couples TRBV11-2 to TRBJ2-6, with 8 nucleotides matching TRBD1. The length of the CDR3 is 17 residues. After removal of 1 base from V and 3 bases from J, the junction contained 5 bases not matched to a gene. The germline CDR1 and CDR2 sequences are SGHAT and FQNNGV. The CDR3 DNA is TGTGCCAGCAGCTTAGGTGCAGGGGGCATTGGGGCCAACGTCCTGACTTTC. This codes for CASSLGAGGIGANVLTF.

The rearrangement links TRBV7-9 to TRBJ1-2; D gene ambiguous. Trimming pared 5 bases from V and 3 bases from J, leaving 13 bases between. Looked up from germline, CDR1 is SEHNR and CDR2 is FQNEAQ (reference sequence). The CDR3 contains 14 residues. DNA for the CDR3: TGTGCCAGCAGCCCAGTACGCACCTACTATGGCTACACCTTC. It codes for CASSPVRTYYGYTF.

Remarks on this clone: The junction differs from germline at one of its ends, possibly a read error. DNA for the CDR3: TGTGCCACCCAAGGGGTACAGGGTATTCATCAGCCCCAGCACTTT. It yields the protein CATQGVQGIHQPQHF. The rearrangement joins TRBV19 to TRBJ1-5; D may be TRBD1 (6 bases). Germline V gene data show CDR1 as LNHDA and CDR2 as SQIVND (reference sequence). This CDR3 region has 15 residues.

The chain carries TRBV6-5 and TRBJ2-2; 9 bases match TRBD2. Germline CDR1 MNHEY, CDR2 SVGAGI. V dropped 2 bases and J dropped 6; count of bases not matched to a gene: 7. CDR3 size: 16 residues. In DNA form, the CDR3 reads TGTGCCAGCAGTTACGTAGCGGGAGAGTTCGCCGGGGAGCTGTTTTTT. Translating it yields CASSYVAGEFAGELFF.

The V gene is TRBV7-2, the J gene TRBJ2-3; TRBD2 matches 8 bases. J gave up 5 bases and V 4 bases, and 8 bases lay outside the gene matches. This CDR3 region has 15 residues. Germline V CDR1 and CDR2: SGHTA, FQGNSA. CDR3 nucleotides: TGTGCCAGCAGCTGGGCGGGGGGAGCGGGAGATACGCAGTATTTT. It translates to CASSWAGGAGDTQYF. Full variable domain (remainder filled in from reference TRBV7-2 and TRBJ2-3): GAGVSQSPSNKVTEKGKDVELRCDPISGHTALYWYRQSLGQGLEFLIYFQGNSAPDKSGLPSDRFSAERTGGSVSTLTIQRTQQEDSAVYLCASSWAGGAGDTQYFGPGTRLTVL.

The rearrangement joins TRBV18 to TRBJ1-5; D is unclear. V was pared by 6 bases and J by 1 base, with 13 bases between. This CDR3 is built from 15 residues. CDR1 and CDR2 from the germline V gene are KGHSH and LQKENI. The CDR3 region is CASSSLGLSNQPQHF. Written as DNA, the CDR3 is TGTGCCAGCTCCTCGTTGGGCTTAAGCAATCAGCCCCAGCATTTT.